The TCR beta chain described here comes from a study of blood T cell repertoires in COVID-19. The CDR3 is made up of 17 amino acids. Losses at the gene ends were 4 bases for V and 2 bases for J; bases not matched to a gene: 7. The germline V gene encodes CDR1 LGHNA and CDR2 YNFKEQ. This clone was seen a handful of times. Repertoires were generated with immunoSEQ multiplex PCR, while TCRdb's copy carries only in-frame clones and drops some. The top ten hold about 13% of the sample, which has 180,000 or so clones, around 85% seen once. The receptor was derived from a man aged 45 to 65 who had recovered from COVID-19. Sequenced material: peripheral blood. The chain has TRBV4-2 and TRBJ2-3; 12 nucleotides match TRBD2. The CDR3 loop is CASSRGLAGGTTDTQYF. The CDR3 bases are TGTGCCAGCAGCCGTGGGCTAGCGGGGGGGACCACAGATACGCAGTATTTT.